Following are 2 T cell receptor beta chains from one sample sequenced in a study of cytomegalovirus exposure and HLA in healthy donors. Both 60 Vbeta primers and 13 Jbeta primers went into the PCR. Assay used: immunoSEQ multiplex PCR; TCRdb lists only in-frame clones, some missing. This sample yields fewer than 120,000 clones, of which 70% to 90% are seen a single time; 1.5% to 2% belongs to the top ten. The sequenced sample consisted of PBMCs. The source of these receptors is a man aged 35 to 55 in good health and CMV-seronegative.

This clone has more than one count but fewer than ten. The chain uses TRBV6-1 and TRBJ1-1; D unclear. Germline CDR1 reads MNHNS; CDR2 reads SASEGT. CDR3 length: 13 amino acids. V was trimmed by 5 bases and J by 0 bases, leaving 7 bases between them. The CDR3 DNA reads TGTGCCAGCAGTAGGACTGTGAACACTGAAGCTTTCTTT. Translated, it gives CASSRTVNTEAFF.

The V call is TRBV29-1, the J call TRBJ1-4; maybe TRBD1 (5 bases). This CDR3 comprises 13 residues. V was clipped by 4 bases and J by 8 bases, with 14 bases between them. Germline V lookup: CDR1 SQVTM, CDR2 ANQGSEA. In nucleotides, the CDR3 is TGCAGCGTTGTATCGGGGGATGGCGAAAAACTGTTTTTT. Translated: CSVVSGDGEKLFF.